This passage covers 11 T cell receptor beta chains from one sample sequenced in a study of T cells after posttransplantation cyclophosphamide. Generated by immunoSEQ multiplex PCR, the TCRdb table keeps only in-frame clones and is missing some. The sample includes fewer than 8,000 clones, around four fifths of them seen just once. A marrow graft followed busulfan-fludarabine conditioning, with cyclophosphamide on days +3 and +4. Sample: CD8+ T cells sorted from PBMCs, taken approximately 190 weeks after allogeneic stem cell transplant with posttransplant cyclophosphamide. The receptors come from a female patient aged 50-60 years who received an allogeneic stem cell transplant from a related donor, was CMV-positive, and had no GVHD. Some of these T cells may belong to the graft donor.

The chain joins TRBV6-6 to TRBJ2-3, with D possibly TRBD2 on 5 matching bases. V was cut by 3 bases and J by 6 bases, with 7 bases left in between. Germline CDR1 and CDR2: MNHNY and SVGAGI (reference sequence). This CDR3 spans 12 amino acids. In nucleotides, the CDR3 is TGTGCCAGCAGTTATAGGAGGGATACGCAGTATTTT. Translated, it gives CASSYRRDTQYF.

This clone rates as medium-sized. The gene calls are TRBV30 and TRBJ2-4; 7 positions agree with TRBD2. Germline CDR1 is GTSNPN and CDR2 is SVGIG (reference sequence). Trimming at V came to 5 bases and at J to 8 bases, leaving 15 bases not matched to a gene. This CDR3 is 15 amino acids long. The DNA of the CDR3 is TGTGCCTGGGGAACTGGGGCGGGACGGGGGGACATTCAGTACTTC. Amino acids: CAWGTGAGRGDIQYF.

J is TRBJ1-2 and V is TRBV19; tentatively, D is TRBD1 (5 bases). V shed 4 bases and J shed 4 bases, with 10 bases lying between them. The CDR3 runs to 13 residues. From germline, CDR1 is LNHDA and CDR2 SQIVND (reference sequence). Here the CDR3 DNA reads TGTGCCAGTAGTACAGGGCACACCTATGGCTACACCTTC. Amino acid sequence: CASSTGHTYGYTF.

This chain connects TRBV10-3 to TRBJ2-7; 7 nucleotides match TRBD2. V dropped 10 bases and J dropped 6; count of bases not matched to a gene: 6. CDR1 is ENHRY, CDR2 SYGVKD, per germline. The CDR3 totals 11 residues. The CDR3 protein is CATGEGFEQYF. The CDR3 region has the DNA TGTGCCACGGGGGAGGGGTTCGAGCAGTACTTC.

The CDR3 loop reads CATSSPHMNTEAFF. The DNA for the CDR3 is TGTGCCACCAGTAGCCCCCACATGAACACTGAAGCTTTCTTT. The chain carries TRBV15 and TRBJ1-1; no reliable D call. Germline lookup yields CDR1 LNHNV and CDR2 YYDKDF (reference sequence). V was trimmed by 6 bases and J by 0 bases, leaving 11 bases between them. The CDR3 spans 14 residues.

V is TRBV5-4 and J is TRBJ1-1, with D maybe TRBD1 (6 bases). V shed 4 bases and J shed 0 bases, with 13 bases lying between them. This CDR3 has 15 residues. The germline V gene encodes CDR1 SGHNT and CDR2 YYREEE (reference sequence). In nucleotides, the CDR3 is TGTGCCAGCAGCCCCCGGACAGCGGTGAACACTGAAGCTTTCTTT. This sequence encodes CASSPRTAVNTEAFF.

This chain connects TRBV28 to TRBJ1-2, with unresolved D. The CDR3 is 14 amino acids. V was shortened by 4 bases and J by 8 bases, with 17 bases between the two germline ends. The germline V gene has CDR1 MDHEN and CDR2 SYDVKM. The CDR3 sequence: CASSSPGVTMGYTF. The DNA of the CDR3 is TGTGCCAGCAGTTCCCCCGGGGTTACTATGGGCTACACCTTC.

The chain links TRBV11-2 to TRBJ2-1; D is possibly TRBD2 (5 bases). This CDR3 contains 15 residues. CDR1 and CDR2 from the germline V gene are SGHAT and FQNNGV. V lost 4 bases, J lost 4 bases, and 14 bases lay in between. The CDR3 region has the DNA TGTGCCAGCAGCTCCAGCACGGAGGCTTACAATGAGCAGTTCTTC. Translated: CASSSSTEAYNEQFF.

The genes are TRBV19 and TRBJ2-1, with a possible D match to TRBD1 (5 bases). Germline V lookup: CDR1 LNHDA, CDR2 SQIVND (reference sequence). The CDR3 covers 13 residues. V shed 5 bases and J shed 6 bases, with 11 bases lying between them. The CDR3 sequence: CASSHRSINEQFF. For the CDR3, the DNA is TGTGCCAGTAGTCACAGGAGTATCAATGAGCAGTTCTTC.

The J gene is TRBJ2-7, the V gene TRBV27; TRBD2 matches 11 bases. This CDR3 comprises 15 residues. The germline V gene encodes CDR1 MNHEY and CDR2 SMNVEV (reference sequence). The V segment lost 7 bases and the J segment 2 bases; nucleotides outside the gene matches: 7. The CDR3: CASKIAGGKTYEQYF. The CDR3 DNA sequence: TGTGCCAGCAAAATAGCGGGAGGGAAGACCTACGAGCAGTACTTC.

This clone was counted between two and nine times. The V gene is TRBV9, the J gene TRBJ1-2; 7 bases line up with TRBD1. The ends lost 3 bases at V and 3 bases at J; junction bases unmatched: 8. The germline V gene has CDR1 SGDLS and CDR2 YYNGEE. The CDR3 extends over 15 amino acids. DNA of the CDR3: TGTGCCAGCAGCGAACCCAGGGGGTCTGACTATGGCTACACCTTC. It yields the protein CASSEPRGSDYGYTF. The variable domain in full, with the rest retrieved from reference TRBV9 and TRBJ1-2, is DSGVTQTPKHLITATGQRVTLRCSPRSGDLSVYWYQQSLDQGLQFLIQYYNGEERAKGNILERFSAQQFPDLHSELNLSSLELGDSALYFCASSEPRGSDYGYTFGSGTRLTVV.